Included here is one T cell receptor beta chain sequence, with context. Its cognate antigen is unknown. This record belongs to a study of T cell responses to AZD1222 COVID-19 vaccine. CDR1 is MNHEY and CDR2 is SVGAGI in the germline V gene. V was pared by 5 bases and J by 1 base, with 8 bases between. This CDR3 is 14 amino acids long. Points from the study as a whole: Targeting of unmutated variant regions was reportedly seen in nearly half of spike-specific TCRs.

Assay: immunoSEQ multiplex PCR; the TCRdb copy retains only in-frame clones and omits some. The sample lists some 120,000 clones; roughly 87% were seen once. This clonotype originated in an adult who received the AZD1222 COVID-19 vaccine. The chain links TRBV6-5 to TRBJ2-2, with D perhaps TRBD2 (5 bases). Sequencing used peripheral blood, obtained 28 days after the second AZD1222 dose. The CDR3 sequence: CASSNRGNTGELFF. The CDR3 coding sequence is TGTGCCAGCAGTAATCGGGGGAACACCGGGGAGCTGTTTTTT.